The sequence of this T cell receptor beta chain was determined in a study of neurological immune-mediated disorders (dated by TCRdb to between 2017 and 2020). Background for the entire study: The study compared peripheral blood TCR-beta repertoires of HTLV-I-associated myelopathy (HAM/TSP) patients, multiple sclerosis patients and healthy controls using UMI-based sequencing. The approximately 96 TCR-beta libraries covered PBMC samples along with longitudinal samples, technical triplicates, and paired sorted CD4+ and CD8+ T-cell subsets. The cohort included 60 to 75 subjects: roughly 15 with HAM/TSP, around 34 with multiple sclerosis, and roughly 20 healthy controls.

To synthesize cDNA, template-switch 5'RACE was performed with a primer carrying a 10-nucleotide random unique molecular identifier so that each TCR transcript was tagged. Over 200 million TCR-beta sequences, covering 15-18 subjects, were produced in each sequencing run. Total RNA was extracted with the RNeasy kit. Using the KAPA Real-time Library Amplification kit, TCR-beta VDJ regions were amplified with primers for the TCR constant region and the 5'RACE anchor. Sample indexes and Illumina adaptors were added in a first PCR, and a second PCR then increased library yield. After Ampure bead purification, the TCR product of roughly 650 bp was size-selected on a 2% E-gel SizeSelection system. Before pooling, libraries had their quality checked on a Bioanalyzer, their concentration measured with Qubit, and their quantity determined with the Kapa Library Quantification kit. An Illumina HiSeq 2500 was used to sequence the libraries paired-end at 2 x 150 bp. To increase sequence diversity, roughly 24-32% phiX was spiked into each library pool. In the source study's methods: The quality-filtered reads were processed with the UMI-based MiGEC pipeline, whose error correction step removed more than 85% of the raw TCR sequences. VDJ genes were aligned to IMGT germline references, and clonotypes were defined by unique CDR3 amino acid sequence plus V-J genes. Clonal expansion, Shannon diversity and CDR3 relatedness were evaluated with VDJtools (CalcPairwiseDistances, ClusterSamples), while phylogenetic trees were built in CLCbio workbench. Clones with at least 8 unique UMIs were defined as expanded, with this threshold being based on coefficient-of-variation modelling across technical triplicates. Using fastp at Q25 and MiXCR, TCRdb reprocessed the public reads and kept productive beta chains. Rows are unified per CDR3 protein, each entry keeping the most common DNA and genes. For this entry, the V and J calls and clone size follow TCRdb and not the study's own pipeline. The sample table holds roughly 29,000 distinct CDR3 sequences, of which under 30% were seen once. 25% to 30% of the sample is taken by the ten largest.

General findings and caveats noted by the study authors: TCR clonal expansion was highest in HAM/TSP patients and lowest in MS patients, with MS patients falling below even healthy controls. Expanded clones from different subjects shared no identical CDR3 amino acid sequences, which suggests that TCR-beta repertoires were private in all groups.

For the sorted-subset TCR libraries, the starting material was over 950,000 sorted CD4+ or CD8+ T cells. Peripheral blood was subjected to Ficoll-Hypaque density gradient centrifugation to isolate PBMCs, which were then cryopreserved in liquid nitrogen. The study also sequenced paired sorted CD4+ and CD8+ subsets from healthy controls, HAM/TSP patients and MS patients. The CDR1 and CDR2 encoded by the germline V gene are SGHRS and YFSETQ. The CDR3 measures 13 amino acids from cysteine to phenylalanine. Kept here is only the CDR3 DNA, which spans 39 bases and is read in frame from base 1. V ends up 4 bases short and J 6 bases short, with an unmatched junction base count of 7. About this clonotype itself: Its recognized antigen is unknown. The input lacks base qualities; no much larger clone sits a single base away.

The sequence joins TRBV5-1 to TRBJ2-7, with 7 middle bases fitting TRBD2. Sequenced input: CD4+ T cells from blood. The TCR was taken from a man in his fifties with HTLV-1-associated myelopathy (HAM/TSP). The CDR3: CASSRVPGGEQYF. The bases are TGCGCCAGCAGCCGCGTGCCGGGGGGCGAGCAGTACTTC.